One sample yielded the 31 T cell receptor beta chains listed below, sequenced in a study of T cell responses to AZD1222 COVID-19 vaccine. Clones were sequenced by immunoSEQ multiplex PCR, and TCRdb holds only the in-frame ones, with some missing. The table lists roughly 150,000 clones, 85% to 95% of them singletons, with approximately 5% in the top ten. Sequenced material: peripheral blood, taken on day 0 of AZD1222 vaccination. These receptors were obtained from an adult in good health.

The chain carries TRBV19 and TRBJ1-2, with D maybe TRBD1 (6 bases). V shed 4 bases and J shed 5 bases, with 14 bases lying between them. This CDR3 contains 14 residues. Germline V gene lookup returns CDR1 LNHDA and CDR2 SQIVND (reference sequence). The CDR3 loop reads CASSSQGSWYGYTF. The CDR3 DNA sequence: TGTGCCAGTAGTAGCCAGGGGTCGTGGTATGGCTACACCTTC.

The chain recombines TRBV4-3 with TRBJ2-7; 9 bases map to TRBD1. V was pared by 6 bases and J by 4 bases, with 7 bases of the junction left unmatched. Germline assignment: CDR1 LGHNA and CDR2 YSLEER. This CDR3 comprises 14 residues. The CDR3 sequence: CASSTGTGLYEQYF. For the CDR3, the DNA is TGCGCCAGCAGTACCGGGACAGGGCTGTACGAGCAGTACTTC.

The genes are TRBV10-3 and TRBJ2-7, with 8 bases matching TRBD1. After removal of 10 bases from V and 2 bases from J, the junction contained 7 bases not matched to a gene. This CDR3 has 13 amino acids. Germline CDR1 is ENHRY and CDR2 is SYGVKD. CDR3 DNA sequence: TGTGCCACAACAGGACAGGGAACCTACGAGCAGTACTTC. It yields the protein CATTGQGTYEQYF.

The rearrangement joins TRBV5-1 to TRBJ2-7; the D gene is possibly TRBD1 (6 bases). Germline-derived CDR1 and CDR2 are SGHRS and YFSETQ. CDR3 length equals 16 residues. Trimming pared 4 bases from V and 2 bases from J, leaving 19 bases between. CDR3 loop: CASSPRQVVVTYEQYF. The CDR3 nucleotides are TGCGCCAGCAGCCCCAGACAGGTGGTGGTTACCTACGAGCAGTACTTC.

The genes are TRBV3-1 (or the pseudogene TRBV3-2) and TRBJ2-7; 9 positions match TRBD2. Trimming took 5 bases from V and 3 from J; bases not matched to a gene: 5. Germline-derived CDR1 and CDR2 are LGHDT and YNNKEL (reference sequence). The CDR3 is 14 amino acids. In nucleotides, the CDR3 is TGTGCCAGCAGCATACGGCGGGAGGGCTACGAGCAGTACTTC. Its protein product is CASSIRREGYEQYF.

This rearrangement joins TRBV12-3 or TRBV12-4 to TRBJ1-1; D unclear. V lost 7 bases and J 2 bases, leaving 8 bases between the germline ends. The CDR3 covers 12 residues. The CDR3 DNA follows: TGTGCCAGCACTCTTATCAACACTGAAGCTTTCTTT. Its translation: CASTLINTEAFF.

Only one count was recorded for this clone. V is TRBV18 and J is TRBJ2-7; a weak D match, TRBD2 (6 bases). The CDR3 is made up of 16 amino acids. V gave up 3 bases and J gave up 2 bases, with 17 bases separating them. CDR1 is KGHSH and CDR2 is LQKENI in the germline V gene. CDR3 sequence (DNA): TGTGCCAGCTCACCTCAAACCGGGACTGTAGCCTACGAGCAGTACTTC. Residues: CASSPQTGTVAYEQYF.

The chain combines TRBV24-1 with TRBJ1-5; D is uncertain. With 5 bases removed from V and 2 bases from J, the gap between germline ends came to 9 bases. Germline values: CDR1 KGHDR, CDR2 SFDVKD. This CDR3 is 14 amino acids long. CDR3 sequence: CATSVTTCNQPQHF. CDR3 in DNA: TGTGCCACCAGTGTTACGACGTGCAATCAGCCCCAGCATTTT.

This clone was counted a single time. The chain is built from TRBV3-1 (or the pseudogene TRBV3-2) and TRBJ1-2; the match to TRBD1 covers 9 bases. V trimming: 4 bases; J trimming: 2 bases; junction bases outside the gene matches: 2. There are 14 residues in the CDR3. Per germline, CDR1 LGHDT and CDR2 YNNKEL (reference sequence). CDR3 sequence: CASSPGTGNYGYTF. The CDR3, as DNA: TGTGCCAGCAGCCCTGGGACAGGGAACTATGGCTACACCTTC.

The CDR3 nucleotides are TGTGCCAGCAGTGGAGGTCAGAATCAGCCCCAGCATTTT. Protein: CASSGGQNQPQHF. The chain has TRBV25-1 and TRBJ1-5; no clear D. Between the trimmed V and J ends, which lost 4 bases and 4 bases, there was a span of 8 bases. Germline V gives CDR1 MGHDK, CDR2 SYGVNS. The CDR3 is 13 amino acids.

The V gene is TRBV6-5, the J gene TRBJ2-7; 13 bases line up with TRBD2. This CDR3 is built from 15 residues. Germline values: CDR1 MNHEY, CDR2 SVGAGI. After removal of 8 bases from V and 6 bases from J, the junction contained 10 bases not matched to a gene. CDR3 sequence reads: CASLTRGLAGFEQYF. In DNA, the CDR3 is TGTGCCAGCCTTACCAGGGGACTAGCGGGATTCGAGCAGTACTTC.

The V and J genes are TRBV5-5 and TRBJ2-7, with TRBD1 matching 7 bases. V was clipped by 0 bases and J by 3 bases; unmatched bases: 3. The CDR3 loop spans 14 amino acids. Germline loops: CDR1 SGHKS, CDR2 YYEKEE (reference sequence). The CDR3 protein is CASSLEAGGYEQYF. The CDR3 coding sequence is TGTGCCAGCAGCTTGGAAGCAGGGGGCTACGAGCAGTACTTC.

CDR3 in amino acids: CASSSLDRALGNEQFF. As DNA, the CDR3 is TGCGCCAGCAGCTCTTTGGACAGGGCTCTCGGCAATGAGCAGTTCTTC. The chain joins TRBV5-1 to TRBJ2-1, with 8 bases fitting TRBD1. CDR1 is SGHRS and CDR2 is YFSETQ in the germline V gene. This CDR3 is 16 amino acids long. Trimming cost V 3 bases and J 6 bases; bases outside gene matches: 11.

The chain is built from TRBV12-5 and TRBJ1-1; a weak D match, TRBD1 (6 bases). The ends were cut back, 2 bases at V and 5 bases at J, with 12 bases in the middle. CDR3 length equals 14 residues. Germline CDR1 and CDR2: LGHNT and FRNRAP. For the CDR3, the DNA is TGTGCTAGTGGTTTGTGGCAGGGGATGACTGAAGCTTTCTTT. It translates to CASGLWQGMTEAFF.

The chain employs TRBV5-5 and TRBJ1-1, with D uncertain. V shed 4 bases and J shed 5 bases, with 18 bases lying between them. CDR1 and CDR2 (germline): SGHKS, YYEKEE (reference sequence). This CDR3 is built from 15 residues. CDR3 bases: TGTGCCAGCAGCCCGGGGTCCTGGGTTCAGACTGAAGCTTTCTTT. Residues: CASSPGSWVQTEAFF.

This chain connects TRBV7-8 to TRBJ2-1; 14 nucleotides match TRBD2. The junction had 7 bases not matched to a gene; V was cut back by 5 bases and J by 1 base. Germline V lookup: CDR1 SGHVS, CDR2 FQNEAQ. The CDR3 has 18 residues. CDR3 nucleotide sequence: TGTGCCAGCAGCGTAGGACTAGCGGGGGGCCGGTCCTACAATGAGCAGTTCTTC. It translates to CASSVGLAGGRSYNEQFF.

The chain combines TRBV9 with TRBJ1-1; no firm D call. Trimming took 4 bases from V and 1 from J, leaving 14 bases between them. This CDR3 comprises 15 residues. Germline loops: CDR1 SGDLS, CDR2 YYNGEE. The CDR3 region has the DNA TGTGCCAGCAGCCGAAACGGGGTCACGAACACTGAAGCTTTCTTT. This sequence encodes CASSRNGVTNTEAFF.

The V and J genes are TRBV4-1 and TRBJ2-5, with D unclear. Germline V lookup: CDR1 MGHRA, CDR2 YSYEKL. V was trimmed by 1 base and J by 4 bases, leaving 13 bases between them. CDR3 size: 15 residues. This CDR3 reads CASSQAPTPGETQYF. In DNA, the CDR3 is TGCGCCAGCAGCCAAGCCCCTACCCCTGGAGAGACCCAGTACTTC.

Here the CDR3 reads CSVDSRQANYGYTF. The CDR3, as DNA: TGCAGCGTTGATAGCCGGCAAGCTAACTATGGCTACACCTTC. The chain recombines TRBV29-1 with TRBJ1-2, with D unclear. This CDR3 spans 14 amino acids. Looked up from germline, CDR1 is SQVTM and CDR2 is ANQGSEA. The V end lost 3 bases, the J end lost 0 bases, and 11 bases lay between the germline ends.

The V gene is TRBV6-5, the J gene TRBJ1-4; possibly TRBD1 for D (5 bases). Germline V gene data show CDR1 as MNHEY and CDR2 as SVGAGI. This CDR3 is 13 amino acids long. V was trimmed by 6 bases and J by 4 bases, leaving 9 bases between them. The DNA for the CDR3 is TGTGCCAGCAGACCGACAGATAATGAAAAACTGTTTTTT. This translates into CASRPTDNEKLFF.

The rearrangement links TRBV12-3 or TRBV12-4 to TRBJ1-5; no reliable D call. The CDR3 is 13 amino acids. V lost 5 bases and J lost 6, with 11 bases in between. CDR3 nucleotides: TGTGCCAGCAGTCAAGGTGTTAGTCAGCCCCAGCATTTT. Amino acid sequence: CASSQGVSQPQHF.

The V gene is TRBV7-2, the J gene TRBJ1-5; 7 bases match TRBD1. This CDR3 is 15 amino acids long. CDR1 SGHTA and CDR2 FQGNSA come from the germline V gene. With V trimmed by 4 bases and J by 1 base, 4 bases remained unmatched. The CDR3 protein is CASSSTGVSNQPQHF. The CDR3 nucleotides are TGTGCCAGCAGCTCTACAGGGGTCAGCAATCAGCCCCAGCATTTT. Filled out from reference TRBV7-2 and TRBJ1-5, the complete variable domain reads GAGVSQSPSNKVTEKGKDVELRCDPISGHTALYWYRQSLGQGLEFLIYFQGNSAPDKSGLPSDRFSAERTGGSVSTLTIQRTQQEDSAVYLCASSSTGVSNQPQHFGDGTRLSIL.

The rearrangement uses TRBV4-3 and TRBJ2-2; 7 bases match TRBD2. V lost 1 base, J lost 5 bases, and 13 bases stayed unmatched. Germline loops: CDR1 LGHNA, CDR2 YSLEER. This CDR3 is 18 amino acids long. The CDR3 protein is CASSQGLGWEGLTGELFF. As DNA, the CDR3 is TGCGCCAGCAGCCAAGGACTCGGATGGGAGGGCCTTACCGGGGAGCTGTTTTTT.

The rearrangement links TRBV7-2 to TRBJ2-3; 7 positions match TRBD1. The CDR3 is made up of 17 amino acids. Germline assignment: CDR1 SGHTA and CDR2 FQGNSA. The ends lost 3 bases at V and 0 bases at J; junction bases unmatched: 9. The CDR3 loop is CASSFRSRTGSTDTQYF. The CDR3 DNA follows: TGTGCCAGCAGCTTTAGGTCCAGGACAGGTAGCACAGATACGCAGTATTTT.

V is TRBV6-5 and J is TRBJ2-1; D possibly matches TRBD1 or TRBD2 (5 bases each). CDR3 length: 15 amino acids. V was cut by 6 bases and J by 2 bases, with 14 bases left in between. Germline CDR1 MNHEY, CDR2 SVGAGI. CDR3 in amino acids: CASSPLGETYNEQFF. DNA for the CDR3: TGTGCCAGCAGCCCCCTGGGGGAGACCTACAATGAGCAGTTCTTC.

The CDR3 nucleotides read TGTGCCAGCTCACCCACCCCGACTAGCGGCGGCACAGATACGCAGTATTTT. Residues: CASSPTPTSGGTDTQYF. This rearrangement joins TRBV18 to TRBJ2-3; 9 bases align to TRBD2. Germline V gene data show CDR1 as KGHSH and CDR2 as LQKENI. The CDR3 spans 17 residues. Trimming at V came to 3 bases and at J to 1 base, leaving 8 bases not matched to a gene.

This sequence joins TRBV2 and TRBJ2-7; the match to TRBD1 covers 11 bases. Germline V gene lookup returns CDR1 SNHLY and CDR2 FYNNEI. This CDR3 has 15 amino acids. Trimming removed 6 bases from V and 6 bases from J; junction bases left unmatched: 10. This CDR3 reads CASRPGTGGYIEQYF. CDR3 nucleotides: TGTGCCAGCAGGCCCGGGACAGGGGGTTATATCGAGCAGTACTTC.

CDR3 nucleotides: TGTGCCAGCAGCATAGGGCCCCGGGACGGGGAAAAGCAGTACTTC. This sequence encodes CASSIGPRDGEKQYF. This chain connects TRBV5-5 to TRBJ2-7; D possibly matches TRBD1 or TRBD2 (5 bases each). The CDR3 contains 15 residues. Germline lookup yields CDR1 SGHKS and CDR2 YYEKEE (reference sequence). The V gene lost 4 bases and the J gene lost 8 bases, with 22 bases spanning the gap.

This clone was counted a few times. The rearrangement uses TRBV11-1 and TRBJ2-5, with 8 positions matching TRBD2. In germline, CDR1 is SGHAT, CDR2 FQDESV (reference sequence). This CDR3 spans 16 amino acids. V was clipped by 5 bases and J by 3 bases; unmatched bases: 11. Here the CDR3 DNA reads TGTGCCAGCAGCCAAGTCGGCGGGAGGTACGAAGAGACCCAGTACTTC. This translates into CASSQVGGRYEETQYF.

CDR3 sequence: CASSRGPEYEQYF. The CDR3 DNA reads TGTGCCAGCAGCAGGGGGCCGGAATACGAGCAGTACTTC. The chain couples TRBV7-6 to TRBJ2-7; 7 bases map to TRBD1. Germline CDR1 reads SGHVS; CDR2 reads FNYEAQ. The CDR3 consists of 13 residues. V lost 5 bases, J lost 4 bases, and 5 bases stayed unmatched. Filled out from reference TRBV7-6 and TRBJ2-7, the complete variable domain reads GAGVSQSPRYKVTKRGQDVALRCDPISGHVSLYWYRQALGQGPEFLTYFNYEAQQDKSGLPNDRFSAERPEGSISTLTIQRTEQRDSAMYRCASSRGPEYEQYFGPGTRLTVT.

The chain has TRBV19 and TRBJ1-1; D is possibly TRBD1 (6 bases). V was clipped by 8 bases and J by 3 bases, with 22 bases between them. CDR1 is LNHDA, CDR2 SQIVND, per germline (reference sequence). This CDR3 is 16 amino acids long. CDR3 amino acids: CASQDFGQRGHTEAFF. The DNA of the CDR3 is TGTGCCAGTCAAGATTTTGGACAACGGGGGCACACTGAAGCTTTCTTT.